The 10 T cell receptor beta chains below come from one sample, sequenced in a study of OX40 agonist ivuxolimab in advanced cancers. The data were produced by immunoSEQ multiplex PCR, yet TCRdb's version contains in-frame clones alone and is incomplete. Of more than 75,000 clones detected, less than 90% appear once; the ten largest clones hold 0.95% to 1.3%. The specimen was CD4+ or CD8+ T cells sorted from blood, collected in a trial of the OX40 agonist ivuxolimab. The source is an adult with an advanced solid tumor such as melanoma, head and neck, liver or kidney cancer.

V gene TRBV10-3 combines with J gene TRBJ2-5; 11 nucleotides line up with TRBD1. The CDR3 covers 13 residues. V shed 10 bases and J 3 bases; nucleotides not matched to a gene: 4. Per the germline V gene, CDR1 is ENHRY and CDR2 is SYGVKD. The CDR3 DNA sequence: TGTGCCAACGGACAGGGGGCGAAAGAGACCCAGTACTTC. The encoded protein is CANGQGAKETQYF.

The CDR3 spells CASSQGGPNTEAFF. The CDR3 DNA sequence: TGCGCCAGCAGTCAAGGGGGACCGAACACTGAAGCTTTCTTT. The chain couples TRBV10-2 to TRBJ1-1; possible D gene TRBD1, 6 bases. Trimming left V 5 bases short and J 1 base short, with 11 bases between. The CDR3 spans 14 residues. Germline CDR1 reads WSHSY; CDR2 reads SAAADI.

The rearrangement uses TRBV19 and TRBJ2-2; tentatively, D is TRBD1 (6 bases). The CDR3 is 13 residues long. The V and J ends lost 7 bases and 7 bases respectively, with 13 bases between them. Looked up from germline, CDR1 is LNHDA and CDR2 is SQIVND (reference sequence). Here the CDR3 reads CASTNRDNGELFF. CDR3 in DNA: TGTGCCAGTACCAACAGGGACAACGGGGAGCTGTTTTTT.

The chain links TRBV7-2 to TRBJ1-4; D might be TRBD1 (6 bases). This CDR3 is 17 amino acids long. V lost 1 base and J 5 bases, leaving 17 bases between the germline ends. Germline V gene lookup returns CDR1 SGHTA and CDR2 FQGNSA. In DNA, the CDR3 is TGTGCCAGCAGCTTAGTGTATACAGGGATGTCGAATGAAAAACTGTTTTTT. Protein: CASSLVYTGMSNEKLFF.

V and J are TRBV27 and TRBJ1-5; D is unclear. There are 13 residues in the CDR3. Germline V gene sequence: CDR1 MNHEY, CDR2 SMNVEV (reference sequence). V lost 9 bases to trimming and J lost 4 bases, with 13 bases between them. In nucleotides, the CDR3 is TGTGCCAGTAGAAAATCGGGAAATCAGCCCCAGCATTTT. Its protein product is CASRKSGNQPQHF.

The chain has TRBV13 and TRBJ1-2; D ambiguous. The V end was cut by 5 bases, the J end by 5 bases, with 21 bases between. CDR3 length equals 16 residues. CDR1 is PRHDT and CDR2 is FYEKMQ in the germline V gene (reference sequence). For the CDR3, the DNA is TGTGCCAGCAGCCCATTGGGTTCGGGAGGGTATTATGGCTACACCTTC. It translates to CASSPLGSGGYYGYTF.

The CDR3 sequence is CASRRGYNRTHTDTQYF. The DNA for the CDR3 is TGCGCCAGCAGGAGGGGGTACAACCGGACACACACAGATACGCAGTATTTT. The V gene is TRBV10-1, the J gene TRBJ2-3; maybe TRBD1 (6 bases). Germline CDR1 WNHNN, CDR2 SYGVQD (reference sequence). The V end lost 6 bases, the J end lost 2 bases, and 21 bases lay between the germline ends. The CDR3 runs 17 residues.

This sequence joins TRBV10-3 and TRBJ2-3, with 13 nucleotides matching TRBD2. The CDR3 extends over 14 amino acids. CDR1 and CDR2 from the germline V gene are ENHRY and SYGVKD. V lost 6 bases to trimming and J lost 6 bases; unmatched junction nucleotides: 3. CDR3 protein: CAIRPTSGGDTQYF. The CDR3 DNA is TGTGCCATCAGACCGACTAGCGGGGGGGATACGCAGTATTTT.

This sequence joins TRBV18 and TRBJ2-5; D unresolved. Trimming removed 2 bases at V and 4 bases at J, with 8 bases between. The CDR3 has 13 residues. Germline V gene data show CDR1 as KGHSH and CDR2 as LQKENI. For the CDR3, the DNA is TGTGCCAGCTCACCAAAGGAGAGAGAGACCCAGTACTTC. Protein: CASSPKERETQYF.

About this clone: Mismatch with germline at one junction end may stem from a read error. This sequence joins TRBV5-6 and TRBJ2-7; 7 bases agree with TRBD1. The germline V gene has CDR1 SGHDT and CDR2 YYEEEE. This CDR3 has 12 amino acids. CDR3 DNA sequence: TGTGCCAGCAGCTTGGGTCCGGGACAGTCCCACTTC. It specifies CASSLGPGQSHF.